This TCR beta chain was sequenced in a study of molecular identifiers for immune sequencing clone quantification. Study-wide context: Across replicate runs, RNA obtained from 20,000 or 100,000 naive CD8 cells was divided into five, with four undergoing sequencing.

Study-level points and caveats: In naive cells, under 1% of molecules belonged to clones above 20 RNA copies, against over 98% in effector cells. Underestimated sizes of highly expanded clones could result from identical TCR molecules that share a barcode.

As previously described, bulk TCR libraries were made using listed TCR primers. TCRdb called the PCR reads again in MiXCR, with one record for every CDR3 protein. The table records around 480,000 distinct CDR3 sequences, about 25% of them present only once. As to this clonotype: Its antigen is unknown. This may come from a read error, since a much larger clone is one base off.

The CDR3 contains 15 residues. Germline assignment: CDR1 SGHVS and CDR2 FNYEAQ. The receptor comes from a human donor in good health. Some libraries in this study had Jurkat cell RNA spiked in. Sequenced input: naive CD8+ T cells from blood, with Jurkat cell RNA spiked in. The subset here: FACS-sorted CD8+CD4-CCR7+CD45RA+ naive T cells. The chain uses TRBV7-6 and TRBJ2-6, with D possibly TRBD1 on 5 matching bases. Here the CDR3 DNA reads TGTGCCAGCAGCTTACCTCCCTCTGGGGCCAACGTCCTGGCTTTC. This translates into CASSLPPSGANVLAF.